This entry concerns a single TCR beta chain. Mismatch with germline at one junction end may stem from a read error. The data derive from a study of tumor-infiltrating lymphocytes in oesophageal squamous cell carcinoma. TCRdb redid the calling of the PCR reads with MiXCR, one entry per CDR3 protein. The sample lists roughly 6,800 distinct CDR3 sequences; about 14% were seen once. Germline CDR1 SGDLS, CDR2 YYNGEE. There are 16 residues in the CDR3. V usage is TRBV9 and J usage is TRBJ1-1; 8 bases are a match to TRBD1. This TCR was sampled from a male donor with esophageal squamous cell carcinoma. Sequenced sample: esophageal tumor tissue. CDR3 region: CDSSETGGGGNTEAFF. In DNA form, the CDR3 reads TGTGACAGCAGCGAAACAGGGGGAGGAGGGAACACTGAAGCTTTCTTT. The full variable domain, completed using reference TRBV9 and TRBJ1-1, is DSGVTQTPKHLITATGQRVTLRCSPRSGDLSVYWYQQSLDQGLQFLIQYYNGEERAKGNILERFSAQQFPDLHSELNLSSLELGDSALYFCDSSETGGGGNTEAFFGQGTRLTVV.